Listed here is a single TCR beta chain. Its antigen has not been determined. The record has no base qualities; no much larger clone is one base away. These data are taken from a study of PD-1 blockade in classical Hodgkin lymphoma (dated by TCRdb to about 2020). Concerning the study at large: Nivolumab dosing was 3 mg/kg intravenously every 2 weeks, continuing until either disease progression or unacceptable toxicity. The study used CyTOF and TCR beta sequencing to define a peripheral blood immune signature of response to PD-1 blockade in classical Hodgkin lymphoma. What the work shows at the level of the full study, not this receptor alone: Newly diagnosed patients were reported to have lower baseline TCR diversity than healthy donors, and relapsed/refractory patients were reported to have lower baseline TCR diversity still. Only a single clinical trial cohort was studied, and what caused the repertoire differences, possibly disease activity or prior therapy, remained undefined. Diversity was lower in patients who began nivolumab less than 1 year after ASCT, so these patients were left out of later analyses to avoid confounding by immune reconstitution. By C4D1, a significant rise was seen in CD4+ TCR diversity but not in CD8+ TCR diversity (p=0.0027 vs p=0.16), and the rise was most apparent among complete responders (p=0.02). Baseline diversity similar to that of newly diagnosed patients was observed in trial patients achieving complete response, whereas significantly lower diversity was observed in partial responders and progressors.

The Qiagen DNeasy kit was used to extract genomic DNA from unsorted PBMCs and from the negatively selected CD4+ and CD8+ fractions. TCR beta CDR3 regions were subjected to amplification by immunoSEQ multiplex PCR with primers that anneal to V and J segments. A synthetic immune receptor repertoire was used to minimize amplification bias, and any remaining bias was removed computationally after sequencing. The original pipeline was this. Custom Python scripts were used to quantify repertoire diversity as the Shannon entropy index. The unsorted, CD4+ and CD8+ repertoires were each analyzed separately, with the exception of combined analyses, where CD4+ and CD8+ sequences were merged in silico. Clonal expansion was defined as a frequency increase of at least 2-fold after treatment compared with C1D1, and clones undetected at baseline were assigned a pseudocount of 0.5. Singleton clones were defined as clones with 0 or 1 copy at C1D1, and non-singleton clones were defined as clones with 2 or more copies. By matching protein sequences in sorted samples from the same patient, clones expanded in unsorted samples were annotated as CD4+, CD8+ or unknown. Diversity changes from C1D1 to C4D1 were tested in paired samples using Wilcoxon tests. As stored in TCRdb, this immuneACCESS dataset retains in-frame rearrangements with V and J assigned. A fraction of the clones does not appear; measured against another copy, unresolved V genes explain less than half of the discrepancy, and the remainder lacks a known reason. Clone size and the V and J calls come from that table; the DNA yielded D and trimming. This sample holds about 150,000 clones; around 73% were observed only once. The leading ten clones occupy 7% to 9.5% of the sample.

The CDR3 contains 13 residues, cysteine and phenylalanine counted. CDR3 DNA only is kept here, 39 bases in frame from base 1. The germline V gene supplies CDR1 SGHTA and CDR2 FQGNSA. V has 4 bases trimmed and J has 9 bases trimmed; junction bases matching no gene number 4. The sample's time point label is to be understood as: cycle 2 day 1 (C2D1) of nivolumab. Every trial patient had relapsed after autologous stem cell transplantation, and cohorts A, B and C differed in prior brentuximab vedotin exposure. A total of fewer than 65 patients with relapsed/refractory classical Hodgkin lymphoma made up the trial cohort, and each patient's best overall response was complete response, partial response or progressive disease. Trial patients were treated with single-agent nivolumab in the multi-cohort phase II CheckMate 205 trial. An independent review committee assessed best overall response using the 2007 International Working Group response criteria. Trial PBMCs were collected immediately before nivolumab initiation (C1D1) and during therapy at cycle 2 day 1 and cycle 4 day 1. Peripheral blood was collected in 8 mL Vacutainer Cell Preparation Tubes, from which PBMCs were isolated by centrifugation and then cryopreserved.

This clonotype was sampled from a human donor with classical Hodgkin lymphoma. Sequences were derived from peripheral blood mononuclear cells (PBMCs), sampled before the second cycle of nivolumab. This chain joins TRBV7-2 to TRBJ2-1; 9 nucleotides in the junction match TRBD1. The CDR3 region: CASSSPDRGEQFF. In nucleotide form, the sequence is TGTGCCAGCAGCTCACCGGACAGGGGTGAGCAGTTCTTC.